Listed below are T cell receptor beta chains from one sample, sequenced in a study of radiotherapy plus CTLA-4 blockade in lung cancer. The protocol was immunoSEQ multiplex PCR, while the TCRdb copy is restricted to in-frame clones and leaves out a portion. The sample records tens of thousands of clones, around 81% being singletons. The sample in question was peripheral blood, obtained from a patient treated with radiotherapy plus ipilimumab. The receptors originated from a human donor with non-small cell lung cancer who had a partial response to radiotherapy plus ipilimumab. Some clones in this sample may be carry-over from other donors' samples. Both conserved end residues are part of each CDR3. D genes are given only for firm matches. Not all rows give a size; the values are once, few, many and, for expanded clones, a class.

v_call,j_call,clone_size,d_call,cdr3_nt,cdr3_aa
TRBV14,TRBJ2-2,once,-,TGTGCCAGCAGCCAAGATGTCGGGGGGGAGCTGTTTTTT,CASSQDVGGELFF
TRBV5-1,TRBJ2-7,few,TRBD1,TGCGCCAGCAGCAGGGGACAGGGGGCCGGCGAGCAGTACTTC,CASSRGQGAGEQYF
TRBV19,TRBJ2-5,-,TRBD2,TGTGCCAGTAGGCGGGAGGCCCGGGGAACTGAGACCCAGTACTTC,CASRREARGTETQYF
TRBV21-1,TRBJ2-6,once,-,TGTGCCAGCAGATGCTCGCTAGCTCAACAAAGTCGGGCCAACGTCCTGACTTTC,CASRCSLAQQSRANVLTF
TRBV7-3,TRBJ2-1,-,TRBD2,TGTGCCAGCAGCAAAGTCGGGAGGGTGACTCTGTACAATGAGCAGTTCTTC,CASSKVGRVTLYNEQFF
TRBV4-1,TRBJ2-5,-,TRBD2,TGCGCCAGCAGCCATCGGACTAGCGGGGGGGAAAGACAAGAGACCCAGTACTTC,CASSHRTSGGERQETQYF
TRBV4-2,TRBJ1-5,-,TRBD1,TGTGCCAGCAGCCCTCACCGGGACAGTATTACGAATCAGCCCCAGCATTTT,CASSPHRDSITNQPQHF
TRBV4-1,TRBJ2-2,-,TRBD2,TGCGCCAGCAGCCAGTTAAGGCGCCTAGCGGGAGGGACCGGGGAGCTGTTTTTT,CASSQLRRLAGGTGELFF
TRBV9,TRBJ1-6,once,TRBD1,TGTGCCAGCAGCTCCCCCAGGGGGCTGAGTAATTCACCCCTCCACTTT,CASSSPRGLSNSPLHF
TRBV11-2,TRBJ2-7,-,TRBD2,TGTGCCAGCAGCATGCTAGCGGGGGGCCTCAAGCAGTACTTC,CASSMLAGGLKQYF
TRBV5-5,TRBJ1-5,-,-,TGTGCCAGCAGCTTGGACAGCAGCAATCAGCCCCAGCATTTT,CASSLDSSNQPQHF
TRBV5-1,TRBJ2-1,-,-,TGCGCCAGCAGCTTGGTTTCAGGGATCAATGAGCAGTTCTTC,CASSLVSGINEQFF
TRBV28,TRBJ2-3,-,-,TGTGCCAGCAGTTGGGCAGCTCGGGATACGCAGTATTTT,CASSWAARDTQYF
TRBV19,TRBJ2-1,few,TRBD2,TGTGCCAGCTCACCGGGGAGGGTTTATGAGCAGTTCTTC,CASSPGRVYEQFF
TRBV28,TRBJ1-4,-,TRBD1,TGTGCCAGCAGTTTGTGGGGCAGGGGGGATGAAAAACTGTTTTTT,CASSLWGRGDEKLFF
TRBV28,TRBJ1-5,-,TRBD1,TGTGCCAGCAGTTCCGGGACAGGGTACAATCAGCCCCAGCATTTT,CASSSGTGYNQPQHF
TRBV5-6,TRBJ1-6,-,TRBD1,TGTGCCAGCAGGGCGGACAGGGTTGATTCACCCCTCCACTTT,CASRADRVDSPLHF